The T cell receptor (beta chain) described here comes from a study of T cell repertoires in cytomegalovirus infection. Looking at the study overall: Signatures in public TCR beta sequences pointed to both CMV infection and matching HLA type.

Study findings and constraints: Accumulated public TCR beta family frequency recognized individuals carrying CMV together with the relevant HLA.

V lost 5 bases and J lost 9, with 11 bases in between. The CDR3 runs to 12 residues. CDR1 is SGHTA and CDR2 is FQGNSA in the germline V gene. TCRdb re-called the reads through MiXCR, storing one row per CDR3 protein. The sample consists of about 740,000 distinct CDR3 sequences, roughly 35% of them appearing once. As regards this clonotype: Its specificity is unknown.

The rearrangement links TRBV7-2 to TRBJ2-1; D is uncertain. The sequenced sample was PBMCs. This clonotype was sampled from a human donor in good health (CMV status not recorded). Some clones in this sample may be carry-over from other donors' samples. The CDR3, as DNA: TGTGCCAGCAGCAAGGAACTCGGTGAGCAGTTCTTC. The encoded protein is CASSKELGEQFF.